Included here is one T cell receptor (beta chain) sequence, with context. No antigen is known for it. Running of the assay took place at deep level. The method was immunoSEQ multiplex PCR; TCRdb's version includes in-frame clones alone and lacks a portion of them. This sample has approximately 650,000 clones; about 95% occur once, and the top ten carry roughly 0.1%. Naive CD8 cells comprised CD45RO-negative, CCR7-positively selected cells, excluding terminally differentiated effector memory CD45RA+ cells. These data belong to a study of shared clonotypes between healthy human individuals. Study at large: A couple of female and three male donors aged 18 to 49 were enrolled. Study-wide points: Donors were few, which limited the genetic and exposure-history diversity represented.

Germline V gene data show CDR1 as SEHNR and CDR2 as FQNEAQ (reference sequence). The CDR3 is made up of 12 amino acids. Trimming removed 2 bases at V and 3 bases at J, with 5 bases between. The specimen sequenced was naive CD8+ T cells sorted from blood. V usage is TRBV7-9 and J usage is TRBJ2-7; D is unresolved. The source is a woman between 25 and 40 years old in good health. The CDR3 DNA is TGTGCCAGCAGCTTATACAACTACGAGCAGTACTTC. Its protein product is CASSLYNYEQYF.